The 22 T cell receptor beta chains reported below all come from one sample, sequenced in a study of T-cell memory formation after mild COVID-19. In TCRdb, the 5' RACE reads were re-called with MiXCR into one record per CDR3 protein. The sample has a few hundred thousand distinct CDR3 sequences, around 17% seen once. Sequencing was carried out using PBMCs or a T cell subset sorted from them (not recorded which). The receptor source for this set is a man aged 18 to 30 who had mild COVID-19 (a few samples of this study predate the infection). Cell type and time point are not known.

This chain joins TRBV24-1 and TRBJ2-3; TRBD1 matches at 8 bases. CDR1 and CDR2 (germline): KGHDR, SFDVKD. Trimming took 4 bases from V and 0 from J; bases not matched to a gene: 11. This CDR3 is 18 amino acids long. Here the CDR3 reads CATSERPGTGWSTDTQYF. The CDR3 DNA follows: TGTGCCACCAGTGAACGGCCAGGGACAGGTTGGAGCACAGATACGCAGTATTTT.

This clonotype was recorded many times. The chain carries TRBV24-1 and TRBJ2-5; D is uncertain. The germline V and J ends were trimmed by 7 bases and 1 base, with 9 bases remaining between them. Germline values: CDR1 KGHDR, CDR2 SFDVKD. There are 13 residues in the CDR3. The CDR3 DNA sequence: TGTGCCACCAGCGGAATATTCCAAGAGACCCAGTACTTC. Amino acid sequence: CATSGIFQETQYF.

This clonotype turned up a few times. The V gene is TRBV6-2 or TRBV6-3, the J gene TRBJ1-4; D is unclear. Germline V CDR1 and CDR2: MNHEY, SVGEGT. CDR3 length: 13 residues. V was cut by 4 bases and J by 8 bases, with 11 bases left in between. For the CDR3, the DNA is TGTGCCAGCAGTTTGGGCTTCGGAGAAAAACTGTTTTTT. It specifies CASSLGFGEKLFF.

This clonotype was seen a handful of times. The V call is TRBV6-5, the J call TRBJ1-1; possible D gene TRBD1, 5 bases. The germline gives CDR1 MNHEY, CDR2 SVGAGI. Trimming cost V 5 bases and J 1 base, with 11 bases left between them. CDR3 length equals 14 residues. This CDR3 reads CASSKNRKNTEAFF. The CDR3 bases are TGTGCCAGCAGTAAGAACAGGAAGAACACTGAAGCTTTCTTT.

This clonotype has at least ten counts. J is TRBJ2-5 and V is TRBV4-1; possibly TRBD1 or TRBD2 for D (6 bases each). This CDR3 is 18 amino acids long. Per the germline V gene, CDR1 is MGHRA and CDR2 is YSYEKL. Deletions cut 5 bases from V and 4 bases from J, with 26 bases between. CDR3: CASSALGLRGRGRETQYF. CDR3 DNA sequence: TGCGCCAGCAGCGCATTAGGACTAAGGGGCAGGGGACGAGAGACCCAGTACTTC.

This chain links TRBV10-2 with TRBJ2-3; TRBD2 might be the D (7 bases). Germline CDR1 is WSHSY and CDR2 is SAAADI. V gave up 1 base and J gave up 3 bases, with 14 bases separating them. The CDR3 is 16 residues long. The CDR3 DNA sequence: TGCGCCAGCAGTGAGTTGGGGGGGGCCGGTACAGATACGCAGTATTTT. Protein sequence: CASSELGGAGTDTQYF.

This chain joins TRBV2 and TRBJ1-5; 7 nucleotides match TRBD1. The V gene's germline CDR1 is SNHLY and CDR2 FYNNEI. V lost 5 bases to trimming and J lost 5 bases; unmatched junction nucleotides: 6. This CDR3 contains 14 residues. CDR3 sequence (DNA): TGTGCCAGCAGTCTACAGGGGAGGGATCAGCCCCAGCATTTT. Protein: CASSLQGRDQPQHF.

There are a few counts of this clonotype. The rearrangement joins TRBV24-1 to TRBJ1-2; 8 positions agree with TRBD1. CDR1 KGHDR and CDR2 SFDVKD come from the germline V gene. J lost 3 bases, V lost 4 bases, and 15 bases had no gene match. The CDR3 covers 18 residues. CDR3 region: CATSDDGRGPVMDYGYTF. The CDR3 DNA reads as TGTGCCACCAGTGACGACGGCAGGGGGCCTGTAATGGACTATGGCTACACCTTC.

This clonotype showed up many times. V is TRBV7-2 and J is TRBJ1-4; possibly TRBD1 for D (5 bases). The CDR3 length is 16 residues. CDR1 and CDR2 from the germline V gene are SGHTA and FQGNSA. Between the trimmed V and J ends, which lost 5 bases and 8 bases, there was a span of 21 bases. In DNA form, the CDR3 reads TGTGCCAGCAGCCCACGGGTGGGTGGTGCAGGGGAAAAACTGTTTTTT. Its protein product is CASSPRVGGAGEKLFF. The full variable domain, rest sourced from reference TRBV7-2 and TRBJ1-4, is GAGVSQSPSNKVTEKGKDVELRCDPISGHTALYWYRQSLGQGLEFLIYFQGNSAPDKSGLPSDRFSAERTGGSVSTLTIQRTQQEDSAVYLCASSPRVGGAGEKLFFGSGTQLSVL.

The chain couples TRBV6-5 to TRBJ2-7, with 8 bases identical to TRBD2. The germline V gene encodes CDR1 MNHEY and CDR2 SVGAGI. The CDR3 consists of 15 residues. With V trimmed by 6 bases and J by 1 base, 8 bases remained unmatched. The CDR3 region has the DNA TGTGCCAGCAGGTCGGTGGGCGGGGGGTCCTACGAGCAGTACTTC. As protein: CASRSVGGGSYEQYF.

CDR3 amino acids: CASSVGGGLSYEQYF. The DNA of the CDR3 is TGTGCCAGCAGCGTTGGCGGGGGGTTATCCTACGAGCAGTACTTC. The rearrangement uses TRBV9 and TRBJ2-7; 8 bases are shared with TRBD2. The V gene's germline CDR1 is SGDLS and CDR2 YYNGEE. V was pared by 2 bases and J by 1 base, with 5 bases of the junction left unmatched. CDR3 size: 15 residues. Combining the CDR3 with reference TRBV9 and TRBJ2-7 gives the whole variable domain DSGVTQTPKHLITATGQRVTLRCSPRSGDLSVYWYQQSLDQGLQFLIQYYNGEERAKGNILERFSAQQFPDLHSELNLSSLELGDSALYFCASSVGGGLSYEQYFGPGTRLTVT.

This chain connects TRBV18 to TRBJ1-5; D not certain. The germline gives CDR1 KGHSH, CDR2 LQKENI. This CDR3 spans 15 amino acids. The ends were cut back, 11 bases at V and 6 bases at J, with 23 bases in the middle. CDR3 sequence reads: CAPHETGNLCQPQHF. The CDR3 nucleotides read TGTGCCCCCCACGAGACGGGGAATCTTTGTCAGCCCCAGCATTTT.

The chain uses TRBV2 and TRBJ1-6; D perhaps matches TRBD1 (6 bases). The CDR3 consists of 14 residues. The ends were cut back, 6 bases at V and 7 bases at J, with 13 bases in the middle. The V gene's germline CDR1 is SNHLY and CDR2 FYNNEI. CDR3 nucleotide sequence: TGTGCCAGCAGGGCCAGGGGTGGGAATTCACCCCTCCACTTT. It yields the protein CASRARGGNSPLHF.

V usage is TRBV4-1 and J usage is TRBJ2-7; TRBD2 aligns across 11 bases. Losses at the gene ends were 1 base for V and 6 bases for J; bases not matched to a gene: 8. The CDR3 is 16 amino acids. Looked up from germline, CDR1 is MGHRA and CDR2 is YSYEKL. The CDR3 coding sequence is TGCGCCAGCAGCCAAGTGGCTAGCGGGGGGTCCATCGAGCAGTACGTC. Amino acids: CASSQVASGGSIEQYV.

The sample holds a few counts of this clonotype. V and J are TRBV15 and TRBJ2-1, with D uncertain. The CDR3 is 12 residues long. The germline V and J ends were trimmed by 6 bases and 6 bases, with 9 bases remaining between them. CDR1 is LNHNV and CDR2 is YYDKDF in the germline V gene (reference sequence). CDR3 protein: CATSRRSNEQFF. Written as DNA, the CDR3 is TGTGCCACCAGTCGCAGGAGCAATGAGCAGTTCTTC.

This clonotype was seen a handful of times. The rearrangement joins TRBV5-6 to TRBJ2-7, with D possibly matching TRBD1 (6 bases). Germline loops: CDR1 SGHDT, CDR2 YYEEEE. The length of the CDR3 is 18 residues. V lost 4 bases, J lost 1 base, and 24 bases lay in between. The CDR3, as DNA: TGTGCCAGCAGCCCGAAACCGTACGGACAGCCTCGGTCCTACGAGCAGTACTTC. This codes for CASSPKPYGQPRSYEQYF.

The rearrangement links TRBV7-8 to TRBJ1-1; maybe TRBD1 (5 bases). This CDR3 has 14 amino acids. Trimming removed 1 base at V and 7 bases at J, with 13 bases between. Per the germline V gene, CDR1 is SGHVS and CDR2 is FQNEAQ. This chain's CDR3 is CASSLGQRRVEAFF. The CDR3 DNA sequence: TGTGCCAGCAGCTTAGGACAGCGGAGGGTTGAAGCTTTCTTT. The variable domain in full, with the rest retrieved from reference TRBV7-8 and TRBJ1-1, is GAGVSQSPRYKVAKRGQDVALRCDPISGHVSLFWYQQALGQGPEFLTYFQNEAQLDKSGLPSDRFFAERPEGSVSTLKIQRTQQEDSAVYLCASSLGQRRVEAFFGQGTRLTVV.

The chain joins TRBV24-1 to TRBJ1-2; D gene ambiguous. V gave up 1 base and J gave up 4 bases, with 15 bases separating them. Germline V CDR1 and CDR2: KGHDR, SFDVKD. CDR3 length: 16 amino acids. The CDR3 nucleotides read TGTGCCACCAGTGATTTCCAAGGACCCTATTGCTATGGCTACACCTTC. It codes for CATSDFQGPYCYGYTF.

This clonotype was seen more than once but under ten times. J is TRBJ1-6 and V is TRBV7-8; TRBD1 agrees at 11 bases. The CDR3 has 18 amino acids. The germline V gene has CDR1 SGHVS and CDR2 FQNEAQ. V shed 5 bases and J 4 bases; nucleotides not matched to a gene: 10. The DNA for the CDR3 is TGTGCCAGCAGCCTTCCGGGACAGGGGGAGAGATATAATTCACCCCTCCACTTT. Its protein product is CASSLPGQGERYNSPLHF.

The chain employs TRBV7-9 and TRBJ2-1; D gene unclear. This CDR3 has 16 amino acids. Germline values: CDR1 SEHNR, CDR2 FQNEAQ (reference sequence). Trimming cost V 3 bases and J 1 base, with 13 bases left between them. The CDR3 loop reads CASSFTGHKSYNEQFF. The CDR3 DNA reads TGTGCCAGCAGCTTCACCGGGCACAAATCCTACAATGAGCAGTTCTTC.

This clonotype came up a few times. J is TRBJ2-7 and V is TRBV5-1; D possibly corresponds to TRBD1 (6 bases). Looked up from germline, CDR1 is SGHRS and CDR2 is YFSETQ. This CDR3 region has 10 residues. The CDR3 spells CATPTPGQSV. DNA for the CDR3: TGCGCCACCCCGACTCCGGGACAAAGCGTC.

This clonotype was counted a few times. The chain joins TRBV12-3 or TRBV12-4 to TRBJ2-5; 8 bases are a match to TRBD2. The CDR3 has 15 residues. J lost 2 bases, V lost 4 bases, and 6 bases had no gene match. Here the CDR3 reads CASSSRVAGQETQYF. The CDR3, as DNA: TGTGCCAGCAGTTCCAGGGTAGCGGGGCAAGAGACCCAGTACTTC.